These 2 T cell receptor beta chains originate from one sample sequenced in a study of T cell repertoires in cytomegalovirus infection. A single record per CDR3 protein comes from TCRdb applying MiXCR to the reads. In the table there are around 240,000 distinct CDR3 sequences, about 23% of which are singletons. The sequenced material came from CD8+ T cells from PBMCs. All receptors come from a human donor in good health (CMV status not recorded). Some clones in this sample may be carry-over from other donors' samples.

This clonotype was detected a few times. V and J are TRBV10-3 and TRBJ2-5; weak D call: TRBD2 (6 bases). Trimming removed 1 base from V and 1 base from J, with 10 bases in between. This CDR3 is built from 15 residues. Germline assignment: CDR1 ENHRY and CDR2 SYGVKD. The CDR3 is CAISEWIGGQETQYF. The CDR3 nucleotides are TGTGCCATCAGTGAGTGGATCGGGGGCCAAGAGACCCAGTACTTC.

The V gene is TRBV28, the J gene TRBJ2-3; no clear D. Germline V gene sequence: CDR1 MDHEN, CDR2 SYDVKM. The CDR3 has 18 amino acids. Trimming removed 3 bases at V and 0 bases at J, with 19 bases between. This CDR3 reads CASSFRPTDVASTDTQYF. The DNA for the CDR3 is TGTGCCAGCAGTTTCCGCCCCACGGACGTTGCTAGCACAGATACGCAGTATTTT. Full variable domain (rest looked up from reference TRBV28 and TRBJ2-3): DVKVTQSSRYLVKRTGEKVFLECVQDMDHENMFWYRQDPGLGLRLIYFSYDVKMKEKGDIPEGYSVSREKKERFSLILESASTNQTSMYLCASSFRPTDVASTDTQYFGPGTRLTVL.